Each of the 22 T cell receptor beta chains below was sequenced from the same sample in a study of blood T cell repertoires in COVID-19. Assay used: immunoSEQ multiplex PCR; TCRdb lists only in-frame clones, some missing. Of 350,000 to 450,000 clones listed, about nine tenths are singletons. The sample was PBMCs or T cells enriched from blood (not recorded which). These receptors were obtained from a woman aged 35 to 49 who had been exposed to COVID-19.

This chain links TRBV2 with TRBJ2-7; D may be TRBD2 (5 bases). Trimming shortened V by 8 bases and J by 0 bases, and 17 bases separated the two germline ends. CDR3 length: 15 residues. Germline-derived CDR1 and CDR2 are SNHLY and FYNNEI. As DNA, the CDR3 is TGTGCCAGCGGAGACCCTCCGGGAAGCTCCTACGAGCAGTACTTC. It translates to CASGDPPGSSYEQYF.

The gene calls are TRBV29-1 and TRBJ1-5; TRBD1 is a possible D gene (6 bases). V was trimmed by 1 base and J by 6 bases, leaving 7 bases between them. This CDR3 spans 12 amino acids. The germline gives CDR1 SQVTM, CDR2 ANQGSEA. The CDR3 bases are TGCAGCGTTGAAGTCAGGGGTCAGCCCCAGCATTTT. Translated, it gives CSVEVRGQPQHF.

The rearrangement joins TRBV19 to TRBJ1-6, with D uncertain. Germline V CDR1 and CDR2: LNHDA, SQIVND (reference sequence). The CDR3 totals 14 residues. The ends were cut back, 3 bases at V and 7 bases at J, with 10 bases in the middle. DNA of the CDR3: TGTGCCAGTAGTATTGGGCAGACCAATTCACCCCTCCACTTT. This codes for CASSIGQTNSPLHF. The variable domain in full, with the rest retrieved from reference TRBV19 and TRBJ1-6, is DGGITQSPKYLFRKEGQNVTLSCEQNLNHDAMYWYRQDPGQGLRLIYYSQIVNDFQKGDIAEGYSVSREKKESFPLTVTSAQKNPTAFYLCASSIGQTNSPLHFGNGTRLTVT.

The chain uses TRBV2 and TRBJ1-1, with TRBD1 matching 9 bases. The V gene end was trimmed by 7 bases and the J gene end by 3 bases; junction bases not matched to a gene: 12. The CDR3 has 16 amino acids. Germline-derived CDR1 and CDR2 are SNHLY and FYNNEI. The CDR3 protein is CASKGPADRGDTEAFF. The DNA of the CDR3 is TGTGCCAGCAAGGGCCCCGCGGACAGGGGAGACACTGAAGCTTTCTTT.

The V and J genes are TRBV2 and TRBJ1-5; possible D gene TRBD1, 6 bases. Trimming stripped 3 bases from V and 4 bases from J, with 10 bases between. CDR1 is SNHLY, CDR2 FYNNEI, per germline. This CDR3 has 14 amino acids. The CDR3 DNA reads TGTGCCAGCAGTGAGGGGGCGTGGAATCAGCCCCAGCATTTT. Translating gives CASSEGAWNQPQHF.

The rearrangement uses TRBV19 and TRBJ1-2, with a weak D call TRBD1 (6 bases). Per the germline V gene, CDR1 is LNHDA and CDR2 is SQIVND (reference sequence). The CDR3 contains 14 residues. Trimming stripped 2 bases from V and 8 bases from J, with 15 bases between. CDR3 coding DNA: TGTGCCAGTAGTATAAAGACAGGAGTGCGGGGCTACACCTTC. Its protein is CASSIKTGVRGYTF.

The rearrangement uses TRBV9 and TRBJ2-7; TRBD2 matches 11 bases. Germline V gene data show CDR1 as SGDLS and CDR2 as YYNGEE. J gave up 4 bases and V 0 bases, and 6 bases lay outside the gene matches. This CDR3 has 16 amino acids. Written as DNA, the CDR3 is TGTGCCAGCAGCGTAGAAGATAGCGGGAGGGGGTACGAGCAGTACTTC. Protein product: CASSVEDSGRGYEQYF.

The chain carries TRBV6-6 and TRBJ1-2, with D perhaps TRBD1 (5 bases). The germline V gene has CDR1 MNHNY and CDR2 SVGAGI (reference sequence). Trimming pared 5 bases from V and 3 bases from J, leaving 13 bases between. This CDR3 has 14 residues. In DNA, the CDR3 is TGTGCCAGCAGTAAAAGGGGTTTCGACTATGGCTACACCTTC. Residues: CASSKRGFDYGYTF.

This sequence joins TRBV19 and TRBJ1-2; TRBD1 matches 8 bases. Germline V CDR1 and CDR2: LNHDA, SQIVND (reference sequence). The CDR3 runs 15 residues. Unmatched junction bases numbered 6, after V lost 3 bases and J lost 3 bases. The CDR3 is CASSMKTGADYGYTF. CDR3 sequence (DNA): TGTGCCAGTAGTATGAAGACAGGGGCGGACTATGGCTACACCTTC.

The gene calls are TRBV7-9 and TRBJ2-5; the match to TRBD2 covers 10 bases. J was trimmed by 2 bases and V by 3 bases; bases with no gene match: 3. The CDR3 is made up of 15 amino acids. Germline V lookup: CDR1 SEHNR, CDR2 FQNEAQ (reference sequence). In nucleotides, the CDR3 is TGTGCCAGCAGCTTCACGACTAGCGGGCAAGAGACCCAGTACTTC. Residues: CASSFTTSGQETQYF.

This chain uses TRBV9 with TRBJ2-1; D might be TRBD2 (6 bases). Germline-derived CDR1 and CDR2 are SGDLS and YYNGEE. This CDR3 spans 15 amino acids. V was clipped by 4 bases and J by 7 bases, with 18 bases between them. The CDR3 bases are TGTGCCAGCAGCATTCCGGGAGCCGGCCAGAATGAGCAGTTCTTC. Protein sequence: CASSIPGAGQNEQFF.

This clone was detected a few times. This chain connects TRBV14 to TRBJ2-2, with 12 nucleotides matching TRBD2. V lost 4 bases to trimming and J lost 6 bases; unmatched junction nucleotides: 6. The germline V gene encodes CDR1 SGHDN and CDR2 FVKESK. The CDR3 has 16 residues. CDR3 amino acids: CASSPRLAGASGELFF. CDR3 nucleotides: TGTGCCAGCAGCCCGCGACTAGCGGGAGCCTCCGGGGAGCTGTTTTTT.

The J gene is TRBJ1-1, the V gene TRBV5-1; D remains unclear. With 7 bases removed from V and 10 bases from J, the gap between germline ends came to 14 bases. CDR1 and CDR2 (germline): SGHRS, YFSETQ. The length of the CDR3 is 11 residues. The CDR3 region has the DNA TGCGCCAGCGCCATAGGCGGGGTAGCTTTCTTT. Protein: CASAIGGVAFF. The whole variable domain, remainder taken from reference TRBV5-1 and TRBJ1-1, is KAGVTQTPRYLIKTRGQQVTLSCSPISGHRSVSWYQQTPGQGLQFLFEYFSETQRNKGNFPGRFSGRQFSNSRSEMNVSTLELGDSALYLCASAIGGVAFFGQGTRLTVV.

The CDR3: CSAGSGWYEQYF. The CDR3, as DNA: TGCAGCGCCGGATCGGGGTGGTACGAGCAGTACTTC. The genes are TRBV29-1 and TRBJ2-7; TRBD2 might be the D (5 bases). CDR3 size: 12 residues. From germline, CDR1 is SQVTM and CDR2 ANQGSEA. V lost 7 bases and J 4 bases, leaving 14 bases between the germline ends.

The chain joins TRBV25-1 to TRBJ1-2, with 8 positions matching TRBD1. Germline loops: CDR1 MGHDK, CDR2 SYGVNS. The CDR3 length is 12 residues. The J segment lost 6 bases and the V segment lost 6 bases, leaving 3 bases of the junction unmatched. The CDR3 region has the DNA TGTGCCAGCAGACAGGGACAGGATGGCTACACCTTC. This gives the protein CASRQGQDGYTF.

The chain links TRBV19 to TRBJ2-2; D might be TRBD1 (5 bases). Per the germline V gene, CDR1 is LNHDA and CDR2 is SQIVND (reference sequence). V lost 7 bases to trimming and J lost 4 bases, with 16 bases between them. This CDR3 is 15 amino acids long. CDR3 in DNA: TGTGCCAGTATTCTGGCTCAGGGTACCACCGGGGAGCTGTTTTTT. It translates to CASILAQGTTGELFF. The full variable domain, in which reference TRBV19 and TRBJ2-2 provide the parts outside the CDR3, is DGGITQSPKYLFRKEGQNVTLSCEQNLNHDAMYWYRQDPGQGLRLIYYSQIVNDFQKGDIAEGYSVSREKKESFPLTVTSAQKNPTAFYLCASILAQGTTGELFFGEGSRLTVL.

This clone appeared once. This rearrangement joins TRBV4-3 to TRBJ2-1; D might be TRBD1 (6 bases). The CDR3 consists of 14 residues. Per germline, CDR1 LGHNA and CDR2 YSLEER. The V and J ends lost 0 bases and 10 bases respectively, with 13 bases between them. The CDR3, as DNA: TGCGCCAGCAGCCAAGACGGAGAGGGGGACGAGCAGTTCTTC. Residues: CASSQDGEGDEQFF.

The V gene is TRBV24-1, the J gene TRBJ2-3, with 13 bases matching TRBD2. There are 17 residues in the CDR3. V was pared by 4 bases and J by 3 bases, with 6 bases of the junction left unmatched. Germline CDR1 reads KGHDR; CDR2 reads SFDVKD. The CDR3 is CATSDSTSGGVTDTQYF. The CDR3 nucleotides are TGTGCCACCAGTGACAGTACTAGCGGGGGGGTGACAGATACGCAGTATTTT.

The chain uses TRBV7-2 and TRBJ1-3, with 8 bases fitting TRBD1. Looked up from germline, CDR1 is SGHTA and CDR2 is FQGNSA. The J segment lost 2 bases and the V segment lost 4 bases, leaving 7 bases of the junction unmatched. The CDR3 has 16 residues. CDR3 sequence (DNA): TGTGCCAGCAGCTCCAGGGGGCGTCTCACTGGAAACACCATATATTTT. It translates to CASSSRGRLTGNTIYF.

This clone has just one count. The chain uses TRBV6-5 and TRBJ1-2; TRBD1 might be the D (5 bases). The germline V gene encodes CDR1 MNHEY and CDR2 SVGAGI. V was trimmed by 6 bases and J by 5 bases, leaving 16 bases between them. The CDR3 consists of 14 residues. The chain's CDR3 is CASSIQVLAYGYTF. The CDR3 DNA follows: TGTGCCAGCAGCATACAGGTTTTGGCATATGGCTACACCTTC.

CDR3 in amino acids: CASSPDRYTDTQYF. For the CDR3, the DNA is TGTGCCAGCAGCCCTGACAGGTACACAGATACGCAGTATTTT. This rearrangement joins TRBV7-8 to TRBJ2-3, with TRBD1 as a possible D gene (6 bases). The CDR3 contains 14 residues. Germline V lookup: CDR1 SGHVS, CDR2 FQNEAQ. The ends were cut back, 5 bases at V and 2 bases at J, with 11 bases in the middle.

J is TRBJ2-7 and V is TRBV6-6; TRBD2 might be the D (5 bases). Trimming removed 6 bases from V and 2 bases from J, with 8 bases in between. The CDR3 covers 12 residues. Germline lookup yields CDR1 MNHNY and CDR2 SVGAGI (reference sequence). CDR3 sequence reads: CASRSGTYEQYF. For the CDR3, the DNA is TGTGCCAGCAGATCGGGAACCTACGAGCAGTACTTC.